This TCR beta chain was recovered during a study of T cells in Graves' hyperthyroidism and ophthalmopathy. The V and J ends lost 4 bases and 1 base, in that order; junction bases with no gene match: 5. Germline CDR1 is SGDLS and CDR2 is YYNGEE. This CDR3 spans 15 amino acids. Regions amplified from RNA transcripts were the TCR beta CDR3 regions. TCR CDR3 regions were first amplified by RT-PCR with HTBI primers. TCRdb re-derived calls from the multiplex PCR reads in MiXCR, one entry per CDR3 protein. The data hold a few hundred thousand distinct CDR3 sequences, with about a sixth observed a single time. Diagnosis relied on clinical symptoms, serum thyroxine and TRAb, thyroid ultrasound and orbital computed tomography.

The sequence was obtained from a woman under 30 with Graves' hyperthyroidism. The V call is TRBV9, the J call TRBJ1-3; 7 bases agree with TRBD1. Material for sequencing was blood. This CDR3 reads CASSPQDRSGNTIYF. The CDR3 nucleotides are TGTGCCAGCAGCCCCCAGGACAGGTCTGGAAACACCATATATTTT.